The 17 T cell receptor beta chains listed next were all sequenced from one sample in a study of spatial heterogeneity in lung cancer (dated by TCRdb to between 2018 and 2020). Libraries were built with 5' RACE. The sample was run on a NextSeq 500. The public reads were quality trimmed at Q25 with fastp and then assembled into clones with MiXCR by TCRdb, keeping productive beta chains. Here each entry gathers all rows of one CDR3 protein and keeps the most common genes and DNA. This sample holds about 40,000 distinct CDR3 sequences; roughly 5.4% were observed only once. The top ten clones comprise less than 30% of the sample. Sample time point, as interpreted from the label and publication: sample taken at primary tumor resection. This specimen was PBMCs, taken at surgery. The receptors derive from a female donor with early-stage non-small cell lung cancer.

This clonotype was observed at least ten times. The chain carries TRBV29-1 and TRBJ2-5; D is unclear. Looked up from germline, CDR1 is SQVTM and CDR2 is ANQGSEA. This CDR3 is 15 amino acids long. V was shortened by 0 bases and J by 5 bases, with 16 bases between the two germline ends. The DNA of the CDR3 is TGCAGCGTTGAAGATCTTTACCCTATAGGGGAGACCCAGTACTTC. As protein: CSVEDLYPIGETQYF.

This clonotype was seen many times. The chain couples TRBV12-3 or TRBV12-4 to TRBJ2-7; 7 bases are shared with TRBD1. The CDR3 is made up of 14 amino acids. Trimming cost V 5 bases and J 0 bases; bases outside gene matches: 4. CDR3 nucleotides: TGTGCCAGCAGTCAACAGGGGCCCTCCTACGAGCAGTACTTC. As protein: CASSQQGPSYEQYF.

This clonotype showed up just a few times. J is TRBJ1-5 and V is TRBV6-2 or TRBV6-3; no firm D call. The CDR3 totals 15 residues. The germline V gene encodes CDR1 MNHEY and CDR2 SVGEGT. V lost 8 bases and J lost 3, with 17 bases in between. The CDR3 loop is CASDDRGGYNQPQHF. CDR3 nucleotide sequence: TGTGCCAGCGATGACCGGGGAGGATACAATCAGCCCCAGCATTTT.

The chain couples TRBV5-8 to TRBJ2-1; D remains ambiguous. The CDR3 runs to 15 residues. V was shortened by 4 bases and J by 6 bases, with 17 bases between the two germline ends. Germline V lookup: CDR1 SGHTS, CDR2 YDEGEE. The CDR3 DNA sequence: TGTGCCAGCAGCCAGGCCGATATAAGGGTCAATGAGCAGTTCTTC. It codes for CASSQADIRVNEQFF.

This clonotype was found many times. Here the CDR3 reads CAIFLRRGSTDTQYF. The CDR3 nucleotides are TGTGCCATCTTTCTTCGAAGGGGAAGCACAGATACGCAGTATTTT. V is TRBV10-3 and J is TRBJ2-3; D might be TRBD1 (5 bases). Germline V gives CDR1 ENHRY, CDR2 SYGVKD. The V gene lost 8 bases and the J gene lost 0 bases, with 15 bases spanning the gap. This CDR3 is built from 15 residues.

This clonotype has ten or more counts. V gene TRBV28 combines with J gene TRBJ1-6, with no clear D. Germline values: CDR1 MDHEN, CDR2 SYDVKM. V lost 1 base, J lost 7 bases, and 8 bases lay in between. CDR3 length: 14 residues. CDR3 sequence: CASSLFVGNSPLHF. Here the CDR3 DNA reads TGTGCCAGCAGTTTATTTGTAGGGAATTCACCCCTCCACTTT. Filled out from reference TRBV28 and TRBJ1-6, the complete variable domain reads DVKVTQSSRYLVKRTGEKVFLECVQDMDHENMFWYRQDPGLGLRLIYFSYDVKMKEKGDIPEGYSVSREKKERFSLILESASTNQTSMYLCASSLFVGNSPLHFGNGTRLTVT.

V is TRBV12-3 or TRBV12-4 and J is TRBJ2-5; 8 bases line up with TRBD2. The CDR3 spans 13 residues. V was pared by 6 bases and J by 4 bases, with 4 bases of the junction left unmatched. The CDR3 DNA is TGTGCCAGCAGCCTGACTAGCGCAGAGACCCAGTACTTC. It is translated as CASSLTSAETQYF.

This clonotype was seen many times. CDR3 amino acids: CASSVVGHPNTEAFF. In DNA, the CDR3 is TGTGCCAGCAGCGTAGTGGGGCACCCGAACACTGAAGCTTTCTTT. V is TRBV9 and J is TRBJ1-1; the D gene is possibly TRBD1 (5 bases). Trimming cost V 0 bases and J 1 base, with 10 bases left between them. Germline CDR1 SGDLS, CDR2 YYNGEE. The CDR3 consists of 15 residues.

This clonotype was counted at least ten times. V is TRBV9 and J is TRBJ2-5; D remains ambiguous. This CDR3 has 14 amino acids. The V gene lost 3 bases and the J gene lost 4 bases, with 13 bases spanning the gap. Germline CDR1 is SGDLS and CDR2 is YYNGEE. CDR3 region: CASSEDPGVETQYF. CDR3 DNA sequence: TGTGCCAGCAGCGAGGACCCCGGTGTAGAGACCCAGTACTTC.

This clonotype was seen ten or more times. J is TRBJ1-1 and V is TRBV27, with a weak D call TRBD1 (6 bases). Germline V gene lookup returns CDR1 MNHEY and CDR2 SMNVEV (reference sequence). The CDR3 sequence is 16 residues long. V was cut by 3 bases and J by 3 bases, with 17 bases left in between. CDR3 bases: TGTGCCAGCAGTTTGGGAGGCGGGGGGCCGGACACTGAAGCTTTCTTT. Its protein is CASSLGGGGPDTEAFF.

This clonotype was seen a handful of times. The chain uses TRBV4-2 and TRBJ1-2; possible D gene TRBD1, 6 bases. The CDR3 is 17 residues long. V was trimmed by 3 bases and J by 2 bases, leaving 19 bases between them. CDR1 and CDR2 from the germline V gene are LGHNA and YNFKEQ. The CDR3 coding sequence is TGTGCCAGCAGCCATCCCCCCATGGGGGCGCAAAACTATGGCTACACCTTC. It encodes CASSHPPMGAQNYGYTF.

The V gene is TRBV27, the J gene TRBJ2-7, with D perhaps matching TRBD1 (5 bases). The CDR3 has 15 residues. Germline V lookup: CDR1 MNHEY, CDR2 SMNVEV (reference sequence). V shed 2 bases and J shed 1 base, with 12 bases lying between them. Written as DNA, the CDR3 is TGTGCCAGCAGTTTAGGTAAAGGGGCGTCCTACGAGCAGTACTTC. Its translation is CASSLGKGASYEQYF.

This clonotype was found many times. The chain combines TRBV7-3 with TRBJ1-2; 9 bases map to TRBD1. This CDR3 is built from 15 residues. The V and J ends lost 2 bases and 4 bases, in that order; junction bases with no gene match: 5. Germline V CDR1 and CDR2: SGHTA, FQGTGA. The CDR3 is CASSLSGQGSYGYTF. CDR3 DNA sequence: TGTGCCAGCAGCTTATCGGGACAGGGTTCCTATGGCTACACCTTC.

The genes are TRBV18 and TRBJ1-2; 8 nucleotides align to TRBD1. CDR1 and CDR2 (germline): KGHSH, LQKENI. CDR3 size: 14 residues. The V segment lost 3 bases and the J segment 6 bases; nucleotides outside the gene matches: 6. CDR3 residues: CASSPASTGDGYTF. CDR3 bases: TGTGCCAGCTCACCGGCCTCGACAGGGGATGGCTACACCTTC. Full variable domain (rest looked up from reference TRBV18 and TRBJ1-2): NAGVMQNPRHLVRRRGQEARLRCSPMKGHSHVYWYRQLPEEGLKFMVYLQKENIIDESGMPKERFSAEFPKEGPSILRIQQVVRGDSAAYFCASSPASTGDGYTFGSGTRLTVV.

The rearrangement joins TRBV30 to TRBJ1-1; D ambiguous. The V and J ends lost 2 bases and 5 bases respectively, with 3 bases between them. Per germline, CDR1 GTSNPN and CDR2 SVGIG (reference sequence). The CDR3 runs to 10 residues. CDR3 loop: CAWSLTEAFF. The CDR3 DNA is TGTGCCTGGAGTTTAACTGAAGCTTTCTTT.

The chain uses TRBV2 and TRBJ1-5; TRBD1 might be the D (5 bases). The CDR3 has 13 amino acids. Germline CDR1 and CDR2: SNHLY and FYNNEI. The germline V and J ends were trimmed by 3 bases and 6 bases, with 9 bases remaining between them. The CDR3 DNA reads TGTGCCAGCAGTGATGGGACCTCTCAGCCCCAGCATTTT. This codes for CASSDGTSQPQHF.

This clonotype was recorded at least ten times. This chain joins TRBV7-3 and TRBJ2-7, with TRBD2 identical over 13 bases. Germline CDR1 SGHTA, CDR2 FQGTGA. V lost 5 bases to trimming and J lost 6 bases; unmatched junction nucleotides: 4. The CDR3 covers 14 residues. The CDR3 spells CASSPGLAGAEQYF. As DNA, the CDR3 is TGTGCCAGCAGCCCCGGACTAGCGGGGGCCGAGCAGTACTTC.